These 25 T cell receptor beta chains were sequenced from one sample in a study of human T cells and chemical hapten exposure. The authors extracted total RNA from unfractionated whole blood. TCRdb ran MiXCR on the 5' RACE reads and lists one entry per CDR3 protein. Of approximately 110,000 distinct CDR3 sequences in the sample, approximately 20% were seen once. All receptors come from a human donor in good health.

This clonotype was seen at least ten times. The chain joins TRBV4-1 to TRBJ2-1; TRBD1 matches at 10 bases. CDR1 is MGHRA and CDR2 is YSYEKL in the germline V gene. CDR3 length equals 16 residues. Unmatched junction bases numbered 7, after V lost 4 bases and J lost 4 bases. The CDR3 DNA is TGCGCCAGCAGCCTGCAATGGACAGGGGGTTACAATGAGCAGTTCTTC. Its translation: CASSLQWTGGYNEQFF.

This chain connects TRBV5-1 to TRBJ2-7; D might be TRBD1 (6 bases). The ends were cut back, 1 base at V and 3 bases at J, with 11 bases in the middle. Germline loops: CDR1 SGHRS, CDR2 YFSETQ. This CDR3 has 14 amino acids. As DNA, the CDR3 is TGCGCCAGCAGCTTGAGACAGGCGGACTACGAGCAGTACTTC. This sequence encodes CASSLRQADYEQYF.

This clonotype was detected only a few times. The V and J genes are TRBV27 and TRBJ1-6; 8 bases line up with TRBD1. V gave up 6 bases and J gave up 10 bases; unmatched junction bases: 8. The CDR3 is 14 residues long. Germline V CDR1 and CDR2: MNHEY, SMNVEV (reference sequence). CDR3 sequence reads: CASRYGQGNSPLHF. In DNA form, the CDR3 reads TGTGCCAGCAGATACGGACAGGGTAACTCACCCCTCCACTTT.

V is TRBV12-3 or TRBV12-4 and J is TRBJ2-5; D remains unclear. This CDR3 region has 13 residues. V shed 2 bases and J shed 0 bases, with 4 bases lying between them. The CDR3 nucleotides read TGTGCCAGCAGTTTATCCCACCAAGAGACCCAGTACTTC. Translation gives CASSLSHQETQYF.

The chain's CDR3 is CASSLARMETQYF. CDR3 nucleotide sequence: TGCGCCAGCAGCTTGGCGCGCATGGAGACCCAGTACTTC. J is TRBJ2-5 and V is TRBV5-1; D is unclear. The V gene lost 0 bases and the J gene lost 5 bases, with 8 bases spanning the gap. The CDR3 has 13 amino acids. Germline V CDR1 and CDR2: SGHRS, YFSETQ.

The chain links TRBV29-1 to TRBJ2-7; D remains unclear. This CDR3 has 12 amino acids. Germline-derived CDR1 and CDR2 are SQVTM and ANQGSEA. V was pared by 4 bases and J by 0 bases, with 7 bases between. The CDR3 DNA is TGCAGCGTTGTAGCCAGCTCCTACGAGCAGTACTTC. Protein: CSVVASSYEQYF.

This rearrangement joins TRBV5-1 to TRBJ1-4; no clear D gene. Germline loops: CDR1 SGHRS, CDR2 YFSETQ. Deletions cut 2 bases from V and 7 bases from J, with 18 bases between. The CDR3 has 16 residues. CDR3 in amino acids: CASSFPKSGKGEKLFF. For the CDR3, the DNA is TGCGCCAGCAGCTTCCCGAAATCCGGGAAAGGTGAAAAACTGTTTTTT.

The chain recombines TRBV6-5 with TRBJ2-7; TRBD2 aligns across 9 bases. Germline assignment: CDR1 MNHEY and CDR2 SVGAGI. CDR3 length: 16 amino acids. V dropped 8 bases and J dropped 3; count of bases not matched to a gene: 14. CDR3 bases: TGTGCCAGCTCTGGGGGTTATAGCGGGAGAGTCTACGAGCAGTACTTC. Amino acids: CASSGGYSGRVYEQYF.

V usage is TRBV4-1 and J usage is TRBJ2-1; D not certain. The CDR3 loop spans 11 amino acids. Germline V lookup: CDR1 MGHRA, CDR2 YSYEKL. Deletions cut 5 bases from V and 10 bases from J, with 9 bases between. The CDR3 loop is CASSSWTEQFF. The CDR3 DNA reads as TGCGCCAGCAGCTCCTGGACCGAGCAGTTCTTC.

At least ten counts were recorded for this clonotype. The rearrangement links TRBV20-1 to TRBJ1-5, with unresolved D. CDR1 is DFQATT and CDR2 is SNEGSKA in the germline V gene (reference sequence). The CDR3 contains 13 residues. V dropped 1 base and J dropped 5 bases, with 9 bases sitting between them. The CDR3 nucleotides read TGCAGTGCTAGAGGGGATGGGGATCAGCCCCAGCATTTT. Translated, it gives CSARGDGDQPQHF.

The chain recombines TRBV6-6 with TRBJ1-1; tentative D call: TRBD1 (6 bases). Trimming removed 6 bases from V and 1 base from J, with 12 bases in between. Per germline, CDR1 MNHNY and CDR2 SVGAGI (reference sequence). This CDR3 is 14 amino acids long. CDR3 coding DNA: TGTGCCAGCAGCAGAATGACAGGGAACACTGAAGCTTTCTTT. It codes for CASSRMTGNTEAFF.

In DNA form, the CDR3 reads TGCAGTGCCGGGACTAGCGGCTACGAGCAGTACTTC. Translation gives CSAGTSGYEQYF. J is TRBJ2-7 and V is TRBV20-1, with TRBD2 matching over 11 bases. V was clipped by 6 bases and J by 3 bases; unmatched bases: 1. The CDR3 length is 12 residues. Germline values: CDR1 DFQATT, CDR2 SNEGSKA (reference sequence).

This clonotype was seen only a few times. The chain recombines TRBV5-1 with TRBJ2-3; 7 positions agree with TRBD2. Germline V gene data show CDR1 as SGHRS and CDR2 as YFSETQ. The CDR3 has 16 residues. Trimming at V came to 3 bases and at J to 5 bases, leaving 12 bases not matched to a gene. The chain's CDR3 is CASSSGKSGIGDTQYF. The DNA of the CDR3 is TGCGCCAGCAGCTCTGGGAAAAGCGGGATCGGAGATACGCAGTATTTT.

DNA for the CDR3: TGTGCCAGCAGCGGGGCCTTAGCCTACGAGCAGTACTTC. Its protein product is CASSGALAYEQYF. This rearrangement joins TRBV5-6 to TRBJ2-7; perhaps TRBD1 as D (5 bases). V was shortened by 4 bases and J by 2 bases, with 10 bases between the two germline ends. Per the germline V gene, CDR1 is SGHDT and CDR2 is YYEEEE. The CDR3 runs 13 residues.

The chain recombines TRBV3-1 with TRBJ2-2; tentatively, D is TRBD2 (6 bases). Looked up from germline, CDR1 is LGHDT and CDR2 is YNNKEL (reference sequence). The CDR3 contains 14 residues. Trimming stripped 4 bases from V and 4 bases from J, with 10 bases between. The DNA of the CDR3 is TGTGCCAGCAGCCCGGGAGTATCCACCGGGGAGCTGTTTTTT. It translates to CASSPGVSTGELFF.

For this clonotype: Possible read error: a much larger clone is one base away. V gene TRBV5-1 combines with J gene TRBJ2-6; D possibly corresponds to TRBD1 (6 bases). The length of the CDR3 is 16 residues. Germline loops: CDR1 SGHRS, CDR2 YFSETQ. Between the trimmed V and J ends, which lost 1 base and 0 bases, there was a span of 8 bases. The CDR3 spells CASSLQGSSGANVLTF. The CDR3 coding sequence is TGCGCCAGCAGCTTGCAGGGGAGCTCTGGGGCCAACGTCCTGACTTTC. Variable domain in full (rest from reference TRBV5-1 and TRBJ2-6): KAGVTQTPRYLIKTRGQQVTLSCSPISGHRSVSWYQQTPGQGLQFLFEYFSETQRNKGNFPGRFSGRQFSNSRSEMNVSTLELGDSALYLCASSLQGSSGANVLTFGAGSRLTVL.

V and J are TRBV27 and TRBJ2-3, with 11 bases fitting TRBD2. Losses at the gene ends were 2 bases for V and 4 bases for J; bases not matched to a gene: 8. CDR1 MNHEY and CDR2 SMNVEV come from the germline V gene (reference sequence). The CDR3 has 17 residues. The CDR3 sequence is CASSLVAGGPISDTQYF. The CDR3 DNA reads as TGTGCCAGCAGTTTAGTAGCGGGAGGGCCGATTTCAGATACGCAGTATTTT.

J is TRBJ2-6 and V is TRBV7-2, with D uncertain. The CDR3 runs 17 residues. Germline-derived CDR1 and CDR2 are SGHTA and FQGNSA. Trimming removed 0 bases at V and 0 bases at J, with 9 bases between. This CDR3 reads CASSLAPRPSGANVLTF. CDR3 nucleotide sequence: TGTGCCAGCAGCTTAGCGCCCAGGCCCTCTGGGGCCAACGTCCTGACTTTC. The full variable domain, in which reference TRBV7-2 and TRBJ2-6 provide the parts outside the CDR3, is GAGVSQSPSNKVTEKGKDVELRCDPISGHTALYWYRQSLGQGLEFLIYFQGNSAPDKSGLPSDRFSAERTGGSVSTLTIQRTQQEDSAVYLCASSLAPRPSGANVLTFGAGSRLTVL.

This clonotype has just a few counts. The V and J genes are TRBV18 and TRBJ1-1; maybe TRBD1 (6 bases). The length of the CDR3 is 15 residues. Germline V gene data show CDR1 as KGHSH and CDR2 as LQKENI. Trimming removed 6 bases from V and 4 bases from J, with 18 bases in between. CDR3 in DNA: TGTGCCAGCTCTCCCGACAGCACCAGGGGCACTGAAGCTTTCTTT. Amino acid sequence: CASSPDSTRGTEAFF.

This clonotype was picked up a small number of times. This chain links TRBV18 with TRBJ1-1, with D possibly being TRBD1 (5 bases). CDR3 length: 18 amino acids. Germline V gene lookup returns CDR1 KGHSH and CDR2 LQKENI. The ends were cut back, 0 bases at V and 1 base at J, with 18 bases in the middle. The CDR3 reads CASSPPYAGTLTNTEAFF. The CDR3 nucleotides read TGTGCCAGCTCACCACCGTATGCAGGGACCTTAACGAACACTGAAGCTTTCTTT.

This clonotype has a handful of counts. This sequence joins TRBV30 and TRBJ1-1; 7 bases match TRBD1. Per germline, CDR1 GTSNPN and CDR2 SVGIG (reference sequence). V was pared by 4 bases and J by 4 bases, with 6 bases of the junction left unmatched. The CDR3 extends over 13 amino acids. CDR3 amino acids: CAWKRDSGTEAFF. Written as DNA, the CDR3 is TGTGCCTGGAAACGGGACAGCGGCACTGAAGCTTTCTTT.

The chain links TRBV12-3 or TRBV12-4 to TRBJ1-5; no definite D call. The CDR3 loop spans 13 amino acids. Trimming removed 0 bases from V and 7 bases from J, with 7 bases in between. The CDR3 nucleotides are TGTGCCAGCAGTTTAGCGCTGAACCAGCCCCAGCATTTT. Encoded protein: CASSLALNQPQHF.

The chain recombines TRBV7-2 with TRBJ2-7; 7 bases fit TRBD1. In germline, CDR1 is SGHTA, CDR2 FQGNSA. J lost 2 bases, V lost 8 bases, and 9 bases had no gene match. The CDR3 is 14 residues long. CDR3 sequence (DNA): TGTGCCAGCGGAACCGGGACAGCACCCTACGAGCAGTACTTC. As protein: CASGTGTAPYEQYF.

CDR3 loop: CASSLSPASNQPQHF. Here the CDR3 DNA reads TGTGCCAGCAGTCTCTCTCCCGCGAGCAATCAGCCCCAGCATTTT. The genes are TRBV28 and TRBJ1-5; unclear D gene. V was trimmed by 5 bases and J by 1 base, leaving 12 bases between them. The germline V gene encodes CDR1 MDHEN and CDR2 SYDVKM. CDR3 length: 15 residues.

V is TRBV29-1 and J is TRBJ2-7; D might be TRBD2 (6 bases). The CDR3 contains 11 residues. The germline gives CDR1 SQVTM, CDR2 ANQGSEA. The V gene lost 7 bases and the J gene lost 2 bases, with 9 bases spanning the gap. The CDR3 loop is CSARETYEQYF. The CDR3 DNA sequence: TGCAGCGCCCGGGAGACCTACGAGCAGTACTTC.